This T cell receptor (beta chain) emerged from a study of cytomegalovirus exposure and HLA in healthy donors. Study summary: Researchers previously reported finding some 110 million unique TCR beta sequences from roughly 180 million T cells. Overall study findings and caveats: Later on, an analysis showed TCR association rates differing by HLA locus, with DRB1 the most and HLA-C the fewest. An assumption of roughly uniform sequencing depth across donors underlay the presence/absence analyses.

This CDR3 is 15 amino acids long. From germline, CDR1 is SGHNT and CDR2 YYREEE (reference sequence). The trim removed 4 bases at V and 5 bases at J, leaving 9 bases unmatched. PCR employed 60 Vbeta and 13 Jbeta primers. In the original workflow: In a later analysis, some 10 million of about 80 million unique beta chains occurred in at least two donors. Profiled with immunoSEQ multiplex PCR; TCRdb holds only in-frame clones, not every one. From that table come the V and J calls and clone size; the DNA was used to work out D and trimming. The table has 100,000 to 150,000 clones, roughly 80% seen once. This clone was observed a single time. The antigen is undetermined.

The source is a boy between 5 and 17 years old in good health and CMV-seronegative. The sample consisted of PBMCs. The gene calls are TRBV5-4 and TRBJ1-1, with 9 bases fitting TRBD1. CDR3 in DNA: TGTGCCAGCAGCATTGAACAGGGGGCGTGGACTGAAGCTTTCTTT. It codes for CASSIEQGAWTEAFF.